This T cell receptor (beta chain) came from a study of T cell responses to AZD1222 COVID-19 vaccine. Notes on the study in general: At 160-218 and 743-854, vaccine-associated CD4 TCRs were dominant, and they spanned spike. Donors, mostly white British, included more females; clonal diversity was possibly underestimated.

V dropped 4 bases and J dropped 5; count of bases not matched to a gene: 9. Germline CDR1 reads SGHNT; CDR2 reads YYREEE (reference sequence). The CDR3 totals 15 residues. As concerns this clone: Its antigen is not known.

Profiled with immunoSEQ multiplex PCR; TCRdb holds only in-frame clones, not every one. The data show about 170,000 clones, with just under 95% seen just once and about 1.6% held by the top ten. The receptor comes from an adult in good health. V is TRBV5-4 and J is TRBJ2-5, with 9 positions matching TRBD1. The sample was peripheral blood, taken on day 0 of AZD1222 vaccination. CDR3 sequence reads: CASSPTGGGEETQYF. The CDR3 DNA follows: TGTGCCAGCAGCCCCACAGGGGGCGGGGAGGAGACCCAGTACTTC.